This T cell receptor (beta chain) was obtained from a study of cytomegalovirus exposure and HLA in healthy donors. Study observations and caveats: Exclusion as indistinguishable affected some V segments, including TRBV6-2 and TRBV6-3. Some TCR beta chains (around 180 of them) were listed as cytomegalovirus-associated.

CDR1 is SGHNT, CDR2 YYREEE, per germline (reference sequence). The CDR3 contains 15 residues. Concerning this clone: The antigen remains undetermined. Relative to the germline gene, one junction end is altered; a read error may explain this. The sample holds other DNA sequences that translate to the same CDR3.

PCR employed 60 Vbeta and 13 Jbeta primers. Generated by immunoSEQ multiplex PCR, the TCRdb table keeps only in-frame clones and is missing some. This repertoire shows 90,000 to 120,000 clones, 70% to 85% found once; its top ten account for approximately 4.2%. Sequenced sample: PBMCs. This clonotype originated in a male donor in good health and CMV-seronegative. This chain connects TRBV5-4 to TRBJ1-1, with TRBD1 matching 10 bases. The CDR3 DNA reads TGTGCCAGCAGCCGGACGGGACAGGGGACGAATGAAGCCTTCTTT. Protein product: CASSRTGQGTNEAFF.